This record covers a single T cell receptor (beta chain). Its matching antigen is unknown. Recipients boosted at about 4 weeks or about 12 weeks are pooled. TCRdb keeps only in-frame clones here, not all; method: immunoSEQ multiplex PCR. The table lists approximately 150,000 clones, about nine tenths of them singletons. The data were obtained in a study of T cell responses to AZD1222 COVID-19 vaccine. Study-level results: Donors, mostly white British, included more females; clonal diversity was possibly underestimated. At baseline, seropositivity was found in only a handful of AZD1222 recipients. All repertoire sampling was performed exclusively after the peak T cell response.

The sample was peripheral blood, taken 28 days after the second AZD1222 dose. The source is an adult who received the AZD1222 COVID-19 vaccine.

This CDR3 is CASRGTLNQPQHF. In DNA form, the CDR3 reads TGTGCCAGCAGGGGGACACTGAATCAGCCCCAGCATTTT. The chain has TRBV12-3 or TRBV12-4 and TRBJ1-5, with D possibly TRBD1 on 6 matching bases. This CDR3 is 13 amino acids long. Trimming took off 6 bases at V and 4 bases at J, with 10 bases between the two ends.